A selection of T cell receptor beta chains follows, all from one sample in a study of blood T cell repertoires in COVID-19. Assay: immunoSEQ multiplex PCR; the TCRdb copy retains only in-frame clones and omits some. The sample lists roughly 320,000 clones, 85% to 90% occurring once. Source material: peripheral blood. The receptors come from a woman between 50 and 59 years old with COVID-19, enrolled during active disease. CDR3s include the opening cysteine and the closing phenylalanine or tryptophan. The order of the fields is D gene, V gene, J gene, clone size, CDR3 protein, CDR3 DNA. The D gene is left open where the match is weak. Clone size is given for some rows only: seen once, a few or many times, or a class if the clone is expanded.

D: -
V: TRBV15
J: TRBJ1-2
size: once
CDR3: CATSRDHVAGTLSGYTF
DNA: TGTGCCACCAGCAGAGATCATGTGGCAGGGACTTTAAGTGGCTACACCTTC

D: -
V: TRBV3-1/TRBV3-2
J: TRBJ2-7
size: -
CDR3: CASSQVGWEWQEQYF
DNA: TGTGCCAGCAGCCAAGTGGGGTGGGAGTGGCAAGAGCAGTACTTC

D: TRBD1
V: TRBV6-6
J: TRBJ2-7
size: -
CDR3: CASSQTGGVEQYF
DNA: TGTGCCAGCAGCCAGACAGGGGGCGTCGAGCAGTACTTC

D: TRBD1
V: TRBV2
J: TRBJ2-5
size: -
CDR3: CARKGTGVVTQYF
DNA: TGTGCCAGGAAGGGGACAGGGGTCGTGACCCAGTACTTC

D: -
V: TRBV6-5
J: TRBJ2-1
size: -
CDR3: CASRLSDSSYNEQFF
DNA: TGTGCCAGCAGACTGAGTGATAGCTCCTACAATGAGCAGTTCTTC

D: TRBD2
V: TRBV7-9
J: TRBJ2-1
size: -
CDR3: CASSLWIAIGRVYNEQFF
DNA: TGTGCCAGCAGCTTATGGATAGCTATCGGGAGGGTGTACAATGAGCAGTTCTTC

D: -
V: TRBV30
J: TRBJ2-7
size: -
CDR3: CAWTFRYEQYF
DNA: TGTGCCTGGACCTTCCGTTACGAGCAGTACTTC

D: TRBD1
V: TRBV11-3
J: TRBJ2-7
size: -
CDR3: CASSLPGQYRHEQYF
DNA: TGTGCCAGCAGCTTACCGGGACAGTACAGGCACGAGCAGTACTTC

D: -
V: TRBV4-2
J: TRBJ1-1
size: -
CDR3: CASSQARDRLNTEAFF
DNA: TGTGCCAGCAGCCAAGCTAGAGACAGGCTGAACACTGAAGCTTTCTTT

D: -
V: TRBV3-1/TRBV3-2
J: TRBJ2-1
size: -
CDR3: CASSSGPSSYNEQFF
DNA: TGTGCCAGCAGCAGCGGCCCGAGCTCCTACAATGAGCAGTTCTTC

D: TRBD2
V: TRBV6-6
J: TRBJ2-1
size: -
CDR3: CASSYSLAATYNEQFF
DNA: TGTGCCAGCAGTTACTCCCTAGCGGCGACTTACAATGAGCAGTTCTTC

D: -
V: TRBV6-6
J: TRBJ2-5
size: -
CDR3: CASSRGPDSRAVETQYF
DNA: TGTGCCAGCAGTCGGGGGCCGGACAGCCGGGCTGTGGAGACCCAGTACTTC

D: TRBD2
V: TRBV3-1/TRBV3-2
J: TRBJ2-1
size: -
CDR3: CASSQGRGLAGANEQFF
DNA: TGTGCCAGCAGCCAAGGGCGAGGGCTAGCGGGAGCCAATGAGCAGTTCTTC

D: TRBD1
V: TRBV5-1
J: TRBJ2-7
size: -
CDR3: CASSLVTGGEQYF
DNA: TGCGCCAGCAGCTTGGTGACAGGGGGAGAGCAGTACTTC

D: TRBD2
V: TRBV19
J: TRBJ2-1
size: -
CDR3: CASSTSGNYNEQFF
DNA: TGTGCCAGTAGTACTAGCGGGAACTACAATGAGCAGTTCTTC

D: TRBD2
V: TRBV7-8
J: TRBJ2-7
size: -
CDR3: CASSLGSSTSGISYEQYF
DNA: TGTGCCAGCAGCTTAGGGTCATCCACTAGCGGTATCTCCTACGAGCAGTACTTC

D: TRBD2
V: TRBV2
J: TRBJ2-3
size: -
CDR3: CASSEALAGGTDTQYF
DNA: TGTGCCAGCAGTGAAGCGCTTGCGGGAGGCACAGATACGCAGTATTTT

D: -
V: TRBV18
J: TRBJ1-2
size: -
CDR3: CASSPGQVYGYTF
DNA: TGTGCCAGCTCACCAGGGCAGGTCTATGGCTACACCTTC

D: TRBD1
V: TRBV5-1
J: TRBJ2-3
size: -
CDR3: CASSSEPGQRYTDTQYF
DNA: TGCGCCAGCAGCTCTGAACCGGGACAGAGATACACAGATACGCAGTATTTT

D: -
V: TRBV5-1
J: TRBJ2-5
size: -
CDR3: CASSPGALQETQYF
DNA: TGCGCCAGCAGCCCCGGAGCGCTTCAAGAGACCCAGTACTTC

D: TRBD2
V: TRBV5-4
J: TRBJ2-3
size: -
CDR3: CASSPLAGRTTDTQYF
DNA: TGTGCCAGCAGCCCACTAGCGGGTCGGACCACAGATACGCAGTATTTT

D: TRBD2
V: TRBV4-2
J: TRBJ2-5
size: -
CDR3: CASSQGTSVSETQYF
DNA: TGTGCCAGCAGCCAAGGGACTAGCGTTTCGGAGACCCAGTACTTC

D: TRBD2
V: TRBV19
J: TRBJ2-7
size: -
CDR3: CASSRGSGTLSYEQYF
DNA: TGTGCCAGTAGTAGGGGGAGCGGGACCCTTTCCTACGAGCAGTACTTC

D: TRBD1
V: TRBV6-5
J: TRBJ2-7
size: -
CDR3: CASSSLTGSYEQYF
DNA: TGTGCCAGCAGTTCGCTGACAGGGTCCTACGAGCAGTACTTC

D: -
V: TRBV7-3
J: TRBJ1-1
size: few
CDR3: CASSRDTYTEAFF
DNA: TGTGCCAGCAGCCGGGACACTTACACTGAAGCTTTCTTT

D: -
V: TRBV5-6
J: TRBJ2-7
size: -
CDR3: CASSLAYAARQLEQYF
DNA: TGTGCCAGCAGCTTGGCCTACGCGGCCCGGCAGCTCGAGCAGTACTTC

D: TRBD1
V: TRBV5-1
J: TRBJ2-6
size: -
CDR3: CASSHSGGQGSSGANVLTF
DNA: TGCGCCAGCAGCCACTCGGGTGGACAGGGGAGCTCTGGGGCCAACGTCCTGACTTTC

D: TRBD2
V: TRBV19
J: TRBJ2-3
size: -
CDR3: CASSSTSGTTDTQYF
DNA: TGTGCCAGTAGCTCGACTAGCGGCACCACAGATACGCAGTATTTT

D: -
V: TRBV7-2
J: TRBJ2-7
size: -
CDR3: CASSPRPRTALTEQYF
DNA: TGTGCCAGCAGCCCGAGGCCGAGGACAGCGTTAACCGAGCAGTACTTC

D: -
V: TRBV4-1
J: TRBJ2-1
size: -
CDR3: CASSQRSGSSYNEQFF
DNA: TGCGCCAGCAGCCAACGTAGCGGAAGCTCCTACAATGAGCAGTTCTTC

D: -
V: TRBV7-2
J: TRBJ1-1
size: once
CDR3: CASSLRTAGMNTEAFF
DNA: TGTGCCAGCAGCTTACGAACAGCAGGCATGAACACTGAAGCTTTCTTT

D: TRBD1
V: TRBV29-1
J: TRBJ1-6
size: -
CDR3: CSIRQGYNSPLHF
DNA: TGCAGCATCCGACAGGGCTATAATTCACCCCTCCACTTT

D: -
V: TRBV4-3
J: TRBJ1-2
size: -
CDR3: CASSQQVNYGYTF
DNA: TGCGCCAGCAGCCAACAGGTGAACTATGGCTACACCTTC

D: -
V: TRBV6-5
J: TRBJ2-3
size: -
CDR3: CASSQGPSSTQYF
DNA: TGTGCCAGCAGTCAGGGCCCTAGTAGCACGCAGTATTTT

D: TRBD2
V: TRBV30
J: TRBJ2-1
size: -
CDR3: CAWSATSGSYNEQFF
DNA: TGTGCCTGGAGTGCAACTAGCGGCTCCTACAATGAGCAGTTCTTC

D: -
V: TRBV13
J: TRBJ1-1
size: -
CDR3: CASSLWGGGTEAFF
DNA: TGTGCCAGCAGCTTATGGGGGGGAGGAACTGAAGCTTTCTTT

D: -
V: TRBV7-6
J: TRBJ2-2
size: -
CDR3: CASSLTGLTNTGELFF
DNA: TGTGCCAGCAGCTTAACCGGACTAACGAACACCGGGGAGCTGTTTTTT

D: -
V: TRBV3-1/TRBV3-2
J: TRBJ2-1
size: -
CDR3: CASSQGVNYNEQFF
DNA: TGTGCCAGCAGCCAAGGAGTCAACTACAATGAGCAGTTCTTC

D: TRBD2
V: TRBV6-6
J: TRBJ2-7
size: -
CDR3: CASRPAGDEQYF
DNA: TGTGCCAGCAGGCCAGCGGGAGACGAGCAGTACTTC

D: TRBD1
V: TRBV7-8
J: TRBJ1-4
size: -
CDR3: CASSKTGPLTATNEKLFF
DNA: TGTGCCAGCAGCAAGACAGGGCCCCTGACCGCAACTAATGAAAAACTGTTTTTT